Below, 19 T cell receptor beta chains from the same sample are listed, as sequenced in a study of T cells expressing NK-cell markers. TCRdb reprocessed the 5' RACE reads; each CDR3 protein has one entry and no DNA is given. The sample holds some 390,000 distinct CDR3 sequences. The sample consisted of blood T cells: a sorted CD56 or NKG2C T cell subset, CD4+ or CD8+ T cells, or bulk PBMC T cells (not recorded which). Receptors originate from a woman between 50 and 59 years old in good health.

The J gene is TRBJ2-1, the V gene TRBV12-3 or TRBV12-4; TCRdb outputs TRBD1, but without DNA this stays unchecked. CDR3 length: 13 amino acids. The CDR3 loop is CAGRDRPGGEQFF.

The chain has TRBV4-1 and TRBJ1-3; TCRdb gives TRBD1 as the D gene, but with no DNA this cannot be confirmed. This CDR3 spans 15 amino acids. Germline-derived CDR1 and CDR2 are MGHRA and YSYEKL. The CDR3 spells CASSRQGLAGNTIYF.

V is TRBV15 and J is TRBJ2-5. Germline loops: CDR1 LNHNV, CDR2 YYDKDF (reference sequence). This CDR3 contains 15 residues. The CDR3 spells CATSRDSRTQETQYF. The complete variable domain, with remaining parts taken from reference TRBV15 and TRBJ2-5, reads DAMVIQNPRYQVTQFGKPVTLSCSQTLNHNVMYWYQQKSSQAPKLLFHYYDKDFNNEADTPDNFQSRRPNTSFCFLDIRSPGLGDTAMYLCATSRDSRTQETQYFGPGTRLLVL.

The chain combines TRBV27 with TRBJ2-2. Germline assignment: CDR1 MNHEY and CDR2 SMNVEV (reference sequence). The CDR3 consists of 14 residues. This CDR3 is CASSPRIQGGELFF.

The gene calls are TRBV6-5 and TRBJ2-6; lacking DNA, the TRBD1 call made by TCRdb goes unchecked. This CDR3 region has 20 residues. Per germline, CDR1 MNHEY and CDR2 SVGAGI. The CDR3 protein is CASSRVPPGQGAEGANVLTF.

V usage is TRBV30 and J usage is TRBJ2-2; TCRdb outputs TRBD1, but without DNA this stays unchecked. CDR1 GTSNPN and CDR2 SVGIG come from the germline V gene (reference sequence). This CDR3 region has 13 residues. The CDR3 reads CAWSRGGTGELFF.

CDR3 loop: CASSLRTDQPQHF. The chain is built from TRBV11-3 and TRBJ1-5. Germline V CDR1 and CDR2: SGHNT, YENEEA. The CDR3 covers 13 residues.

The chain is built from TRBV25-1 and TRBJ2-1; TCRdb's D call of TRBD2 is untestable without DNA. This CDR3 region has 17 residues. Germline CDR1 MGHDK, CDR2 SYGVNS. CDR3 residues: CASSEWVSGSNLDEQFF.

The chain joins TRBV28 to TRBJ2-1; lacking DNA, the TRBD1 call made by TCRdb goes unchecked. Germline CDR1 is MDHEN and CDR2 is SYDVKM. This CDR3 has 14 amino acids. The CDR3 loop is CASSPREFYNEQFF.

The chain carries TRBV10-3 and TRBJ2-5; without DNA, the TCRdb call of TRBD1 cannot be checked. CDR1 and CDR2 from the germline V gene are ENHRY and SYGVKD. The CDR3 runs to 13 residues. CDR3 region: CAISELSLETQYF.

The V gene is TRBV29-1, the J gene TRBJ2-3. This CDR3 has 12 residues. Germline V gene sequence: CDR1 SQVTM, CDR2 ANQGSEA. CDR3: CSVILAPDTQYF.

V and J are TRBV29-1 and TRBJ1-1. Germline CDR1 is SQVTM and CDR2 is ANQGSEA. The CDR3 is 12 amino acids. This CDR3 is CSGRNMNTEAFF.

This rearrangement joins TRBV7-8 to TRBJ1-5; TCRdb outputs TRBD1, but without DNA this stays unchecked. The CDR3 covers 14 residues. The germline V gene has CDR1 SGHVS and CDR2 FQNEAQ. The CDR3 loop is CASSLTTGSQPQHF.

The rearrangement uses TRBV5-1 and TRBJ2-4. The CDR3 covers 13 residues. From germline, CDR1 is SGHRS and CDR2 YFSETQ. CDR3 protein: CASSLGTSNIQYF. The full variable domain, its missing parts supplied by reference TRBV5-1 and TRBJ2-4, is KAGVTQTPRYLIKTRGQQVTLSCSPISGHRSVSWYQQTPGQGLQFLFEYFSETQRNKGNFPGRFSGRQFSNSRSEMNVSTLELGDSALYLCASSLGTSNIQYFGAGTRLSVL.

The chain employs TRBV6-1 and TRBJ2-1; TCRdb returns TRBD2, unconfirmable since there is no DNA. Germline assignment: CDR1 MNHNS and CDR2 SASEGT. This CDR3 region has 15 residues. The CDR3 sequence is CASTYQERGRNEQFF.

V is TRBV10-3 and J is TRBJ2-1; the TRBD2 assignment by TCRdb is unverifiable without DNA. The CDR3 sequence is 13 residues long. Germline-derived CDR1 and CDR2 are ENHRY and SYGVKD. The CDR3 spells CAIRAGSDNEQFF.

The chain carries TRBV5-1 and TRBJ2-3. The CDR3 totals 16 residues. Germline V lookup: CDR1 SGHRS, CDR2 YFSETQ. The CDR3 spells CASSFSTLLGTDTQYF.

The rearrangement links TRBV7-3 to TRBJ2-2; the TCRdb D gene call, TRBD1, has no DNA to confirm it. The CDR3 is 16 residues long. The germline V gene has CDR1 SGHTA and CDR2 FQGTGA. The chain's CDR3 is CASSLTQGAQAGELFF.

The chain recombines TRBV2 with TRBJ2-3. CDR1 is SNHLY and CDR2 is FYNNEI in the germline V gene. This CDR3 region has 14 residues. CDR3 sequence reads: CASSEWSSTDTQYF. The full variable domain, in which reference TRBV2 and TRBJ2-3 provide the parts outside the CDR3, is EPEVTQTPSHQVTQMGQEVILRCVPISNHLYFYWYRQILGQKVEFLVSFYNNEISEKSEIFDDQFSVERPDGSNFTLKIRSTKLEDSAMYFCASSEWSSTDTQYFGPGTRLTVL.